The 32 T cell receptor beta chains listed next were all sequenced from one sample in a study of blood T cell repertoires in COVID-19. The table came from immunoSEQ multiplex PCR; TCRdb's copy has only in-frame clones and leaves some out. The table records under 200,000 clones, 80% to 90% of them present only once. Material for sequencing was peripheral blood. Receptor source: a woman aged 65 to 85 with COVID-19, enrolled during active disease.

CDR3 in DNA: TGTGCCAGCAGTTCGTTATGGGGGGATTCACCCCTCCACTTT. Amino acids: CASSSLWGDSPLHF. The J gene is TRBJ1-6, the V gene TRBV28, with D possibly TRBD1 on 5 matching bases. Trimming left V 4 bases short and J 8 bases short, with 12 bases between. Per germline, CDR1 MDHEN and CDR2 SYDVKM. The CDR3 is 14 amino acids.

V gene TRBV19 combines with J gene TRBJ2-7, with 7 bases matching TRBD1. V gave up 6 bases and J gave up 3 bases; unmatched junction bases: 8. The CDR3 loop spans 14 amino acids. In germline, CDR1 is LNHDA, CDR2 SQIVND (reference sequence). The CDR3 sequence is CASRLGDRDYEQYF. CDR3 sequence (DNA): TGTGCCAGTAGGTTGGGGGACAGAGACTACGAGCAGTACTTC.

V gene TRBV5-1 combines with J gene TRBJ2-3; 8 bases are a match to TRBD2. This CDR3 has 16 amino acids. Germline values: CDR1 SGHRS, CDR2 YFSETQ. V gave up 2 bases and J gave up 0 bases; unmatched junction bases: 5. The CDR3 loop is CASSFDRGGSTDTQYF. The CDR3 coding sequence is TGCGCCAGCAGCTTTGACCGGGGGGGCAGCACAGATACGCAGTATTTT.

The chain links TRBV12-3 or TRBV12-4 to TRBJ2-1; D is unresolved. V lost 3 bases to trimming and J lost 6 bases, with 9 bases between them. CDR3 size: 13 residues. The CDR3 sequence is CASSFYEINEQFF. DNA of the CDR3: TGTGCCAGCAGTTTTTATGAGATCAATGAGCAGTTCTTC.

The V and J genes are TRBV5-1 and TRBJ1-2; D is ambiguous. CDR1 SGHRS and CDR2 YFSETQ come from the germline V gene. This CDR3 spans 13 amino acids. Trimming removed 0 bases from V and 1 base from J, with 4 bases in between. The CDR3 loop is CASSLASNYGYTF. In DNA form, the CDR3 reads TGCGCCAGCAGCTTGGCCAGTAACTATGGCTACACCTTC.

This chain joins TRBV6-1 and TRBJ1-2, with D perhaps matching TRBD1 (5 bases). V was shortened by 3 bases and J by 6 bases, with 11 bases between the two germline ends. Germline V gene sequence: CDR1 MNHNS, CDR2 SASEGT. The CDR3 has 13 amino acids. CDR3 loop: CASSEVAGHGYTF. CDR3 bases: TGTGCCAGCAGTGAGGTTGCGGGGCATGGCTACACCTTC.

The chain employs TRBV2 and TRBJ2-3; D is unclear. CDR1 is SNHLY and CDR2 is FYNNEI in the germline V gene. This CDR3 has 14 amino acids. Trimming shortened V by 1 base and J by 2 bases, and 7 bases separated the two germline ends. CDR3 loop: CASSEVGPTDTQYF. Here the CDR3 DNA reads TGTGCCAGCAGTGAAGTGGGCCCCACAGATACGCAGTATTTT.

The J gene is TRBJ2-3, the V gene TRBV5-1; 10 bases are shared with TRBD2. The germline V gene has CDR1 SGHRS and CDR2 YFSETQ. V dropped 7 bases and J dropped 1; count of bases not matched to a gene: 3. The CDR3 has 14 amino acids. This CDR3 is CASGAGGGTDTQYF. The CDR3 coding sequence is TGCGCCAGCGGAGCGGGGGGGGGCACAGATACGCAGTATTTT.

The chain combines TRBV6-5 with TRBJ1-3; D unresolved. V was cut by 6 bases and J by 0 bases, with 9 bases left in between. This CDR3 contains 14 residues. Germline V gene sequence: CDR1 MNHEY, CDR2 SVGAGI. The CDR3 spells CASRRESSGNTIYF. DNA for the CDR3: TGTGCCAGCAGACGAGAGAGCTCTGGAAACACCATATATTTT.

The chain uses TRBV30 and TRBJ2-2; no clear D gene. V lost 1 base, J lost 2 bases, and 11 bases lay in between. The CDR3 extends over 15 amino acids. Germline CDR1 GTSNPN, CDR2 SVGIG (reference sequence). The CDR3 DNA reads TGTGCCTGGAGTGGATTCCAGTCTAACACCGGGGAGCTGTTTTTT. Translated: CAWSGFQSNTGELFF.

This clone was picked up one time. V usage is TRBV5-6 and J usage is TRBJ2-7, with 7 bases fitting TRBD2. Germline assignment: CDR1 SGHDT and CDR2 YYEEEE. The V gene end was trimmed by 0 bases and the J gene end by 5 bases; junction bases not matched to a gene: 14. The CDR3 extends over 17 amino acids. In DNA form, the CDR3 reads TGTGCCAGCAGCTTGGGGACTAGTCTGCCATATGAGGACGAGCAGTACGTC. This gives the protein CASSLGTSLPYEDEQYV.

The chain joins TRBV19 to TRBJ2-1; TRBD2 aligns across 9 bases. The CDR3 runs 20 residues. Germline-derived CDR1 and CDR2 are LNHDA and SQIVND (reference sequence). With V trimmed by 1 base and J by 5 bases, 18 bases remained unmatched. The CDR3 spells CASSIAPLQREATGDNEQFF. CDR3 DNA sequence: TGTGCCAGTAGTATAGCCCCCCTCCAGCGGGAGGCCACAGGCGACAATGAGCAGTTCTTC.

The V call is TRBV28, the J call TRBJ1-4; 7 nucleotides agree with TRBD1. Germline values: CDR1 MDHEN, CDR2 SYDVKM. Trimming at V came to 7 bases and at J to 2 bases, leaving 16 bases not matched to a gene. The CDR3 has 18 residues. The DNA for the CDR3 is TGTGCCAGCACCACCTACAGGGGCGGTCTAGACACTAATGAAAAACTGTTTTTT. Protein product: CASTTYRGGLDTNEKLFF.

This clone appeared a single time. The rearrangement links TRBV29-1 to TRBJ2-1, with a weak D call TRBD1 (5 bases). The CDR3 has 12 residues. The V gene lost 5 bases and the J gene lost 8 bases, with 13 bases spanning the gap. CDR1 and CDR2 (germline): SQVTM, ANQGSEA. The CDR3: CSVQGIRDEQFF. The CDR3 nucleotides are TGCAGCGTTCAGGGAATAAGGGATGAGCAGTTCTTC.

The chain combines TRBV28 with TRBJ1-2; 7 nucleotides agree with TRBD1. Germline assignment: CDR1 MDHEN and CDR2 SYDVKM. The CDR3 consists of 16 residues. V shed 2 bases and J 5 bases; nucleotides not matched to a gene: 11. The CDR3 nucleotides are TGTGCCAGCAGTTTAATGTCGGGACAGAAATTTTATGGCTACACCTTC. Its protein product is CASSLMSGQKFYGYTF.

CDR3 protein: CASSLTRGTEAFF. The CDR3 DNA follows: TGTGCCAGCAGCCTTACCCGGGGGACTGAAGCTTTCTTT. This chain uses TRBV27 with TRBJ1-1, with a weak D call TRBD1 (5 bases). The germline CDR1 and CDR2 sequences are MNHEY and SMNVEV (reference sequence). The length of the CDR3 is 13 residues. With 6 bases removed from V and 5 bases from J, the gap between germline ends came to 13 bases.

The CDR3 DNA is TGTGCCAGCAGCGTCGGGTACGCTTCTGGAAACACCATATATTTT. This gives the protein CASSVGYASGNTIYF. The chain couples TRBV9 to TRBJ1-3, with no clear D. The CDR3 contains 15 residues. Trimming cost V 2 bases and J 1 base, with 10 bases left between them. The V gene's germline CDR1 is SGDLS and CDR2 YYNGEE.

The chain recombines TRBV4-1 with TRBJ1-3; D unresolved. The CDR3 contains 15 residues. Germline CDR1 and CDR2: MGHRA and YSYEKL. V was pared by 5 bases and J by 0 bases, with 11 bases between. CDR3 in amino acids: CASSADWSSGNTIYF. The CDR3 nucleotides read TGCGCCAGCAGCGCCGACTGGAGCTCTGGAAACACCATATATTTT.

Written as DNA, the CDR3 is TGTGCCAGCAGCCCGGGGACAAACGAGCAGTACTTC. This translates into CASSPGTNEQYF. The rearrangement uses TRBV5-5 and TRBJ2-7; possible D gene TRBD1, 6 bases. Trimming removed 4 bases at V and 5 bases at J, with 10 bases between. CDR1 is SGHKS, CDR2 YYEKEE, per germline (reference sequence). The CDR3 extends over 12 amino acids.

The chain employs TRBV4-2 and TRBJ2-3; 8 bases agree with TRBD2. CDR1 and CDR2 (germline): LGHNA, YNFKEQ. This CDR3 comprises 17 residues. The V and J ends lost 0 bases and 1 base, in that order; junction bases with no gene match: 6. The DNA of the CDR3 is TGTGCCAGCAGCCAAGATCCGTCGGGAGGGGGCACAGATACGCAGTATTTT. Translating it yields CASSQDPSGGGTDTQYF.

The chain combines TRBV5-4 with TRBJ1-1; the D gene is possibly TRBD1 (6 bases). The germline V and J ends were trimmed by 4 bases and 2 bases, with 15 bases remaining between them. Germline loops: CDR1 SGHNT, CDR2 YYREEE (reference sequence). The CDR3 has 15 residues. For the CDR3, the DNA is TGTGCCAGCAGCCCCCACGCAGGGACAAACACTGAAGCTTTCTTT. This encodes CASSPHAGTNTEAFF.

The chain links TRBV29-1 to TRBJ1-2; maybe TRBD1 (6 bases). Per the germline V gene, CDR1 is SQVTM and CDR2 is ANQGSEA. Trimming stripped 4 bases from V and 4 bases from J, with 22 bases between. This CDR3 region has 16 residues. The CDR3 DNA is TGCAGCGTTGCAACTGCCAGGGGCCGGACGGGCTATGGCTACACCTTC. Residues: CSVATARGRTGYGYTF.

This clone occurred once. The V call is TRBV9, the J call TRBJ2-7, with D maybe TRBD2 (5 bases). From germline, CDR1 is SGDLS and CDR2 YYNGEE. The CDR3 loop spans 13 amino acids. The germline V and J ends were trimmed by 0 bases and 6 bases, with 10 bases remaining between them. CDR3 loop: CASSVGVAGEQYV. The CDR3 DNA reads TGTGCCAGCAGCGTAGGTGTGGCGGGCGAGCAGTACGTC.

The chain has TRBV7-9 and TRBJ2-7; possibly TRBD1 for D (7 bases). Trimming took 1 base from V and 6 from J, leaving 19 bases between them. The germline V gene has CDR1 SEHNR and CDR2 FQNEAQ (reference sequence). The CDR3 is 16 amino acids. The CDR3 coding sequence is TGTGCCAGCAGCTTAGAAGGGACAGTCAAGGGGGGCGAGCAGTACTTC. Encoded protein: CASSLEGTVKGGEQYF.

The gene calls are TRBV30 and TRBJ2-2; D gene uncertain. From germline, CDR1 is GTSNPN and CDR2 SVGIG (reference sequence). This CDR3 spans 12 amino acids. V shed 2 bases and J shed 7 bases, with 8 bases lying between them. CDR3 in amino acids: CAWSPSFGELFF. CDR3 nucleotides: TGTGCCTGGAGTCCAAGCTTCGGGGAGCTGTTTTTT.

The genes are TRBV11-2 and TRBJ2-2, with 9 bases identical to TRBD2. The ends lost 6 bases at V and 6 bases at J; junction bases unmatched: 11. This CDR3 is 16 amino acids long. The germline V gene has CDR1 SGHAT and CDR2 FQNNGV. CDR3 sequence reads: CASSLAGNGLAGELFF. In DNA, the CDR3 is TGTGCCAGCAGTCTAGCGGGGAACGGGCTCGCCGGGGAGCTGTTTTTT. Supplemented by reference TRBV11-2 and TRBJ2-2, the full variable domain reads EAGVAQSPRYKIIEKRQSVAFWCNPISGHATLYWYQQILGQGPKLLIQFQNNGVVDDSQLPKDRFSAERLKGVDSTLKIQPAKLEDSAVYLCASSLAGNGLAGELFFGEGSRLTVL.

V gene TRBV7-3 combines with J gene TRBJ2-5, with a tentative D call TRBD2 (5 bases). The CDR3 extends over 15 amino acids. Trimming cost V 3 bases and J 4 bases, with 15 bases left between them. Per germline, CDR1 SGHTA and CDR2 FQGTGA. CDR3 sequence reads: CASSLMVREGETQYF. The CDR3 coding sequence is TGTGCCAGCAGCTTGATGGTCAGAGAGGGAGAGACCCAGTACTTC.

The chain is built from TRBV6-5 and TRBJ1-2; maybe TRBD1 (6 bases). V dropped 0 bases and J dropped 4 bases, with 9 bases sitting between them. Germline V CDR1 and CDR2: MNHEY, SVGAGI. This CDR3 contains 14 residues. The CDR3 reads CASSYSQGTYGYTF. The CDR3 coding sequence is TGTGCCAGCAGTTACTCACAGGGAACCTATGGCTACACCTTC.

V usage is TRBV3-1 (or the pseudogene TRBV3-2) and J usage is TRBJ1-1; unclear D gene. V lost 6 bases, J lost 1 base, and 15 bases lay in between. The CDR3 consists of 15 residues. Per the germline V gene, CDR1 is LGHDT and CDR2 is YNNKEL (reference sequence). The CDR3 sequence is CASSAATAANTEAFF. CDR3 DNA sequence: TGTGCCAGCAGTGCAGCTACAGCAGCGAACACTGAAGCTTTCTTT.

As DNA, the CDR3 is TGTGCCAGCAGCGTGAGGCGGGCTAGCAATCAGCCCCAGCATTTT. It codes for CASSVRRASNQPQHF. The chain employs TRBV9 and TRBJ1-5; D remains ambiguous. V was cut by 2 bases and J by 0 bases, with 9 bases left in between. CDR3 length: 15 amino acids. Per germline, CDR1 SGDLS and CDR2 YYNGEE.

This clone came up once. The chain links TRBV2 to TRBJ1-2, with D possibly matching TRBD1 (6 bases). The CDR3 runs to 14 residues. Germline V gives CDR1 SNHLY, CDR2 FYNNEI. The V gene lost 6 bases and the J gene lost 5 bases, with 16 bases spanning the gap. The CDR3 here is CASRHFGTPYGYTF. CDR3 in DNA: TGTGCCAGCAGACATTTCGGGACACCTTATGGCTACACCTTC. Complete variable domain (other parts from reference TRBV2 and TRBJ1-2): EPEVTQTPSHQVTQMGQEVILRCVPISNHLYFYWYRQILGQKVEFLVSFYNNEISEKSEIFDDQFSVERPDGSNFTLKIRSTKLEDSAMYFCASRHFGTPYGYTFGSGTRLTVV.

CDR3 region: CASKEAGASYNEQFF. Written as DNA, the CDR3 is TGTGCCAGCAAGGAAGCGGGGGCCTCCTACAATGAGCAGTTCTTC. The chain joins TRBV27 to TRBJ2-1, with TRBD2 identical over 8 bases. Trimming removed 7 bases from V and 0 bases from J; junction bases left unmatched: 5. The CDR3 is 15 residues long. In germline, CDR1 is MNHEY, CDR2 SMNVEV (reference sequence).